Following are 4 T cell receptor beta chains from one sample sequenced in a study of spatial heterogeneity in lung cancer. General study findings and limits: How many expanded intratumoral alpha and beta TCRs were present tracked the tumor mutation count, which was a count of nonsynonymous mutations.

TCRdb re-called the 5' RACE reads through MiXCR, storing one row per CDR3 protein. The repertoire consists of around 6,000 distinct CDR3 sequences, with approximately 15% occurring once and the leading ten covering 10%. Antigens for these TCRs are unknown. Time point here: sample taken at primary tumor resection. Sequences were derived from lung tumor tissue, sampled at surgery. The receptors originated from a male donor with early-stage non-small cell lung cancer.

This clonotype is medium-sized (0.01 to 0.1%) by share. This beta chain is an unintended read in a library built for alpha chains; its size means little. The rearrangement joins TRBV20-1 to TRBJ1-5, with unresolved D. CDR1 is DFQATT, CDR2 SNEGSKA, per germline (reference sequence). The germline V and J ends were trimmed by 2 bases and 3 bases, with 11 bases remaining between them. This CDR3 has 14 amino acids. Here the CDR3 reads CSARKGTYNQPQHF. For the CDR3, the DNA is TGCAGTGCTAGAAAAGGAACTTACAATCAGCCCCAGCATTTT.

This clonotype was recorded a few times. The library was prepared for alpha chains; this beta chain is a stray read, so its frequency means little. This rearrangement joins TRBV7-2 to TRBJ1-6; D gene uncertain. V lost 1 base, J lost 9 bases, and 10 bases lay in between. Germline CDR1 and CDR2: SGHTA and FQGNSA. The CDR3 totals 14 residues. Written as DNA, the CDR3 is TGTGCCAGCAGCTTAGGAGGGAGCAGTTCACCCCTCCACTTT. This gives the protein CASSLGGSSSPLHF.

This clonotype was detected a few times. This beta chain appears as a stray read in a library generated for alpha chains; its size is not informative. This rearrangement joins TRBV11-3 to TRBJ2-1; a weak D match, TRBD2 (5 bases). The CDR3 contains 16 residues. The V gene's germline CDR1 is SGHNT and CDR2 YENEEA. V lost 3 bases to trimming and J lost 1 base, with 13 bases between them. The CDR3 loop is CASSLEWTESYNEQFF. Written as DNA, the CDR3 is TGTGCCAGCAGCTTGGAGTGGACTGAATCCTACAATGAGCAGTTCTTC.

Worth noting for this clonotype: Within a library made for alpha chains, this beta chain is off target, and its count is uninformative. The V and J genes are TRBV29-1 and TRBJ2-7, with 7 bases matching TRBD1. V shed 4 bases, J shed 0 bases, and the junction held 6 bases outside the gene matches. Germline V gives CDR1 SQVTM, CDR2 ANQGSEA. This CDR3 spans 14 amino acids. CDR3 bases: TGCAGCGTTGTTTGGACAGGAGCCTCCTACGAGCAGTACTTC. Protein product: CSVVWTGASYEQYF.